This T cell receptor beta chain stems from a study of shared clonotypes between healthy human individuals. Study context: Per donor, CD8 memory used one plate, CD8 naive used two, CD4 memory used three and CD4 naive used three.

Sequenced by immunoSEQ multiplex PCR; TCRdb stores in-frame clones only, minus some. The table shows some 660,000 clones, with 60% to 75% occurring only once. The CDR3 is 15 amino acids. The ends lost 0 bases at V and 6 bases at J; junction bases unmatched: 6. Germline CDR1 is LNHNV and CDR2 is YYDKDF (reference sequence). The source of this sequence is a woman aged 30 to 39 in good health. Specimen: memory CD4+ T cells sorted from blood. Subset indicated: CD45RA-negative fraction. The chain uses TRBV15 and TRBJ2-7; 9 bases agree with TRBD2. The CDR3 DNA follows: TGTGCCACCAGCAGAGATGTAGCGGGAGAGGGCGAGCAGTACTTC. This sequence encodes CATSRDVAGEGEQYF.